This T cell receptor beta chain was recovered during a study of T cell changes during pregnancy in multiple sclerosis. This table comes from immunoSEQ multiplex PCR, and its TCRdb copy is limited to in-frame clones, with some not included. Of 60,000 or so clones in the sample, 90% to 95% were seen once. Germline loops: CDR1 MNHEY, CDR2 SMNVEV (reference sequence). The V end lost 0 bases, the J end lost 4 bases, and 12 bases lay between the germline ends. CDR3 size: 15 residues. Here the sequenced sample was peripheral blood, taken in the first trimester of pregnancy. The rearrangement uses TRBV27 and TRBJ1-2; perhaps TRBD1 as D (6 bases). The origin of this receptor is a female donor with multiple sclerosis, enrolled in a pregnancy study. The CDR3 reads CASSLSGGGLYGYTF. CDR3 DNA: TGTGCCAGCAGTTTATCGGGGGGGGGCCTCTATGGCTACACCTTC.